This TCR beta chain comes out of a study of blood T cell repertoires in COVID-19. This table comes from immunoSEQ multiplex PCR, and its TCRdb copy is limited to in-frame clones, with some not included. The sample gives about 210,000 clones, 84% of which show up once; approximately 8% is in the top ten. Per germline, CDR1 SNHLY and CDR2 FYNNEI. V dropped 5 bases and J dropped 11; count of bases not matched to a gene: 10. The CDR3 is made up of 15 amino acids. The receptor's source is a woman between 45 and 65 years old with active or convalescent COVID-19. Sequences were obtained from peripheral blood. This chain links TRBV2 with TRBJ1-6, with 9 bases fitting TRBD1. The CDR3 spells CASSREGQGLAPLHF. The CDR3 bases are TGTGCCAGCAGTCGTGAGGGACAGGGACTGGCACCCCTCCACTTT. Drawing the rest from reference TRBV2 and TRBJ1-6, the complete variable domain is EPEVTQTPSHQVTQMGQEVILRCVPISNHLYFYWYRQILGQKVEFLVSFYNNEISEKSEIFDDQFSVERPDGSNFTLKIRSTKLEDSAMYFCASSREGQGLAPLHFGNGTRLTVT.